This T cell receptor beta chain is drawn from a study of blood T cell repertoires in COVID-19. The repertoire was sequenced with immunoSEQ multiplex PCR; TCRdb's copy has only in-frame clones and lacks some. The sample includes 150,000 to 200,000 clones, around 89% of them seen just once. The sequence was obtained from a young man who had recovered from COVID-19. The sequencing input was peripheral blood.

The CDR3 DNA reads as TGTGCCAGCAGCCCGGACAGGCTGAATTCACCCCTCCACTTT. This encodes CASSPDRLNSPLHF. The chain uses TRBV3-1 (or the pseudogene TRBV3-2) and TRBJ1-6, with 7 bases matching TRBD1. From germline, CDR1 is LGHDT and CDR2 YNNKEL (reference sequence). The CDR3 extends over 14 amino acids. The J segment lost 7 bases and the V segment lost 4 bases, leaving 4 bases of the junction unmatched.